The 4 T cell receptor beta chains presented below share a single source sample, sequenced in a study of CD8+ T cells in alopecia areata. Once RNA had been extracted, it was reverse transcribed into cDNA to act as the sequencing template. Data came from immunoSEQ multiplex PCR; TCRdb stores just in-frame clones and leaves some out. The repertoire holds hundreds of thousands of clones, with roughly two thirds as singletons. Here the sequenced sample was CD4+ T cells sorted from blood, taken at week 0. The origin of the receptors is a human donor with alopecia areata.

This clone has more than one count but fewer than ten. This sequence joins TRBV5-6 and TRBJ1-1; D unresolved. CDR1 and CDR2 from the germline V gene are SGHDT and YYEEEE. V lost 3 bases and J 0 bases, leaving 12 bases between the germline ends. CDR3 size: 15 residues. The CDR3 is CASSYLALVNTEAFF. The CDR3 coding sequence is TGTGCCAGCAGCTATCTCGCGCTGGTGAACACTGAAGCTTTCTTT.

The sample holds one count of this clone. The same CDR3 also results from other DNA sequences found in this sample. The chain is built from TRBV30 and TRBJ1-1, with D perhaps TRBD1 (6 bases). Germline V gene lookup returns CDR1 GTSNPN and CDR2 SVGIG (reference sequence). The CDR3 is made up of 13 amino acids. V lost 3 bases and J 1 base, leaving 9 bases between the germline ends. The DNA for the CDR3 is TGTGCCTGGAGCGGCAGGGGGAACACTGAAGCTTTCTTT. Encoded protein: CAWSGRGNTEAFF.

J is TRBJ2-7 and V is TRBV15; 9 nucleotides align to TRBD2. Looked up from germline, CDR1 is LNHNV and CDR2 is YYDKDF (reference sequence). Trimming took 5 bases from V and 7 from J; bases not matched to a gene: 15. The length of the CDR3 is 16 residues. In DNA, the CDR3 is TGTGCCACCAGCGGCGCGCCTGGGACTAGCCGGCAAGAGCAGTACTTC. Protein product: CATSGAPGTSRQEQYF.

The chain recombines TRBV7-2 with TRBJ2-7; tentative D call: TRBD1 (6 bases). CDR3 size: 12 residues. Looked up from germline, CDR1 is SGHTA and CDR2 is FQGNSA. Trimming took 5 bases from V and 7 from J, leaving 12 bases between them. CDR3 sequence: CASSQQGLEQYF. CDR3 in DNA: TGTGCCAGCAGCCAACAGGGCCTTGAGCAGTACTTC.